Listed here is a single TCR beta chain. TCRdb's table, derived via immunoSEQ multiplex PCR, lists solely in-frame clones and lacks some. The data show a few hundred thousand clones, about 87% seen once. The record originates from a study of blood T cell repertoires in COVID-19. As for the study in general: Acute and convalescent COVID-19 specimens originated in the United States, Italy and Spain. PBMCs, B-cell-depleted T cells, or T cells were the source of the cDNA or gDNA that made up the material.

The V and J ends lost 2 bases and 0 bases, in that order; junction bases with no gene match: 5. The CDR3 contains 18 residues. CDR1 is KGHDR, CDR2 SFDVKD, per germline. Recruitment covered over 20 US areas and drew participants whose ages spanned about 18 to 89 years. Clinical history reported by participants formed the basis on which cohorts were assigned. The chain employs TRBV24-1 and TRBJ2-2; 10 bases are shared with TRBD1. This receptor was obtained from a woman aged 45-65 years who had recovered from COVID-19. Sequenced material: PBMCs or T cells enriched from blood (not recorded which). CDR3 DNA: TGTGCCACCAGTGATTCACCGGGACAGGGGTCGAACACCGGGGAGCTGTTTTTT. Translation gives CATSDSPGQGSNTGELFF.